Listed below are T cell receptor beta chains from one sample, sequenced in a study of T-cell reconstitution after alpha-beta-depleted transplantation in children. TCRdb re-derived calls from the PCR reads in MiXCR, one entry per CDR3 protein. This sample has roughly 500,000 distinct CDR3 sequences, with less than 35% found just once. Sequencing was performed on PBMCs from the stem cell graft donor, taken from the stem cell graft. The receptors shown here come from a human donor who donated a stem cell graft to a child with aplastic anemia. CDR3s include the opening cysteine and the closing phenylalanine or tryptophan. The D gene is left open where the match is weak. Clone sizes are given selectively: once, few, many, or a class where the clone is expanded.

>.|TRBD1|TRBJ1-4|TRBV19
TGTGCCAGTACCCAAGCCGGACAGGGAAAGGAAAAACTGTTTTTT
CASTQAGQGKEKLFF
>few|TRBD2|TRBJ2-1|TRBV12-3/TRBV12-4
TGTGCCAGCAGTCTGAGGACTAGCCCTTACAATGAGCAGTTCTTC
CASSLRTSPYNEQFF
>.|TRBD2|TRBJ2-5|TRBV9
TGTGCCAGCAGCGGGGGGGCTAGCGGGAGTCAAGAGACCCAGTACTTC
CASSGGASGSQETQYF
>.|.|TRBJ2-4|TRBV12-3/TRBV12-4
TGTGCCAGCAGTTTACGGCCGGGGTGGCAAAACATTCAGTACTTC
CASSLRPGWQNIQYF
>many|.|TRBJ1-5|TRBV29-1
TGCAGCGTTCCAGGGACGGAAAGCAATCAGCCCCAGCATTTT
CSVPGTESNQPQHF
>.|.|TRBJ2-1|TRBV2
TGTGCCAGCACGCTACCCCCCTACAATGAGCAGTTCTTC
CASTLPPYNEQFF
>.|TRBD2|TRBJ2-2|TRBV7-2
TGTGCCAGCAGCCTCTCGACTAGCGGGGTCGTTGGGGAGCTGTTTTTT
CASSLSTSGVVGELFF
>.|TRBD2|TRBJ2-3|TRBV20-1
TGCAGTGCTAGAGATCCCCGACTAGCAGCGGTGGAAGGGTCGCAGTATTTT
CSARDPRLAAVEGSQYF
>.|.|TRBJ2-1|TRBV20-1
TGCAGTGCTAGAGATATCACAGCTGAGCAGTTCTTC
CSARDITAEQFF
>.|.|TRBJ2-7|TRBV27
TGTGCCAGCAGTTTACGTCCAGTCTCCTACGAGCAGTACTTC
CASSLRPVSYEQYF
>.|TRBD2|TRBJ2-1|TRBV20-1
TGCAGTGCTAGCGCGGGAGGGAACAATGAGCAGTTCTTC
CSASAGGNNEQFF
>.|.|TRBJ1-1|TRBV7-9
TGTGCCAGCAGCTTAGGGGACCGTCCGGAAGCTTTCTTT
CASSLGDRPEAFF
>few|.|TRBJ2-2|TRBV5-6
TGTGCCAGCAGCTTGGGTTACCCGAACACCGGGGAGCTGTTTTTT
CASSLGYPNTGELFF
>.|.|TRBJ2-2|TRBV6-5
TGTGCCAGCAGTTACGGGCAGGGCTTCACCGGGGAGCTGTTTTTT
CASSYGQGFTGELFF
>.|TRBD2|TRBJ2-3|TRBV20-1
TGCGGGGAGCAACTAGCGGGTTTGGATACGCAGTATTTT
CGEQLAGLDTQYF
>few|.|TRBJ2-1|TRBV29-1
TGCAGCGTTGGAATAGGTTATGAGCAGTTCTTC
CSVGIGYEQFF
>few|.|TRBJ2-1|TRBV12-5
TGTGCTAGTGGTCCGCTTCCCCCTAGGACTATTGGATTCACGCAGTTCTTC
CASGPLPPRTIGFTQFF
>.|.|TRBJ1-2|TRBV6-2/TRBV6-3
TGTGCCAGCAGTTACAAGTACAGAGCATTTTATGGCTACACCTTC
CASSYKYRAFYGYTF
>.|TRBD1|TRBJ1-3|TRBV4-1
TGCGCCAGCAGCCAAGACAGGGGGCCAGGAAACACCATCTATTTT
CASSQDRGPGNTIYF
>few|.|TRBJ2-5|TRBV7-2
TGTGCCAGCAGCCCTCCGACTTATCCGGAGACCCAGTACTTC
CASSPPTYPETQYF
>few|.|TRBJ2-1|TRBV7-2
TGTGCCAGCAGCTCCTCGACCGGACGGAATGAGCAGTTCTTC
CASSSSTGRNEQFF
>few|.|TRBJ1-3|TRBV6-6
TGTGCCAGCAGTGGAGGAGCTGGAAACACCATATATTTT
CASSGGAGNTIYF
>many|.|TRBJ1-1|TRBV6-2/TRBV6-3
TGTGCCAGCAGTTATAGGGCGGCCACTGAAGCTTTCTTT
CASSYRAATEAFF
>.|.|TRBJ1-1|TRBV18
TGTGCCAGCTCACTATTACAAGGGGAACTGAACACTGAAGCTTTCTTT
CASSLLQGELNTEAFF
>.|TRBD1|TRBJ2-1|TRBV7-3
TGTGCCAGCAGCTCCGGGACAGGGTCCTACAATGAGCAGTTCTTC
CASSSGTGSYNEQFF
>few|.|TRBJ1-3|TRBV20-1
TGCAGTGCTAGAGACACCCCACAGGGATCTGGAAACACCATATATTTT
CSARDTPQGSGNTIYF
>.|.|TRBJ2-3|TRBV12-3/TRBV12-4
TGTGCCAGCAGTCGCCGGACCACAGATACGCAGTATTTT
CASSRRTTDTQYF
>.|.|TRBJ1-1|TRBV4-3
TGCGCCAGCAGCCCTACAGGGACGGGGACTGAAGCTTTCTTT
CASSPTGTGTEAFF